These T cell receptor beta chains were read from a single sample in a study of blood T cell repertoires in COVID-19. Profiled with immunoSEQ multiplex PCR; TCRdb holds only in-frame clones, not every one. The data contain 250,000 to 300,000 clones, around 89% of them singletons. The sequencing sample was made of peripheral blood. These receptor sequences come from a woman in her 50s with COVID-19, enrolled during active disease. Both conserved end residues are part of each CDR3. D genes are given only for firm matches. Clone sizes are given selectively: once, few, many, or a class where the clone is expanded.

clone_size | j_call | d_call | v_call | cdr3_aa | cdr3_nt
. | TRBJ1-1 | TRBD1 | TRBV18 | CASSLMTGSHTEAFF | TGTGCCAGCTCACTAATGACAGGGTCCCACACTGAAGCTTTCTTT
. | TRBJ2-1 | TRBD2 | TRBV27 | CASSPGTSGRGSSYNEQFF | TGTGCCAGCTCTCCCGGGACTAGCGGGAGAGGTAGCTCCTACAATGAGCAGTTCTTC
once | TRBJ2-2 | . | TRBV6-5 | CASSPMTGNTGELFF | TGTGCCAGCAGTCCGATGACAGGGAACACCGGGGAGCTGTTTTTT
once | TRBJ2-1 | TRBD2 | TRBV3-1/TRBV3-2 | CASSLSGRAPEQFF | TGTGCCAGCAGCCTTAGCGGGAGGGCCCCTGAGCAGTTCTTC
. | TRBJ1-6 | . | TRBV24-1 | CATSRSSYNSPLHF | TGTGCCACCTCAAGGAGCTCCTATAATTCACCCCTCCACTTT
. | TRBJ1-2 | . | TRBV5-1 | CASSLSGGYTF | TGCGCCAGCAGCTTGTCCGGGGGCTACACCTTC
. | TRBJ1-6 | TRBD1 | TRBV18 | CASSPRDTGAGSYNSPLHF | TGTGCCAGCTCACCACGGGACACAGGGGCCGGGTCCTATAATTCACCCCTCCACTTT
. | TRBJ2-1 | TRBD2 | TRBV9 | CASSVSRLAGAPAHEQFF | TGTGCCAGCAGCGTAAGTCGGCTAGCGGGAGCCCCCGCTCATGAGCAGTTCTTC
. | TRBJ2-1 | TRBD2 | TRBV11-3 | CASSLYGGSGRSGYNEQFF | TGTGCCAGCAGCTTATATGGGGGTAGCGGGAGGTCCGGCTACAATGAGCAGTTCTTC
. | TRBJ1-5 | . | TRBV5-6 | CASSLLGVGIGQPQHF | TGTGCCAGCAGCTTATTGGGCGTCGGGATAGGCCAGCCCCAGCATTTT
. | TRBJ1-2 | . | TRBV7-9 | CASSLAAVKNYGYTF | TGTGCCAGCAGCTTAGCCGCAGTTAAGAACTATGGCTACACCTTC
. | TRBJ1-5 | . | TRBV15 | CATSLPDQPQHF | TGTGCCACCAGCCTTCCCGATCAGCCCCAGCATTTT
. | TRBJ2-1 | TRBD1 | TRBV18 | CASSPDRGLVNEQFF | TGTGCCAGCTCACCGGACAGGGGATTAGTCAATGAGCAGTTCTTC
few | TRBJ1-5 | . | TRBV7-7 | CASSLATGQPQHF | TGTGCTAGCAGCTTAGCTACAGGACAGCCCCAGCATTTT
. | TRBJ2-5 | TRBD2 | TRBV4-2 | CASSQDPLEAGGETQYF | TGTGCCAGCAGCCAAGACCCCCTTGAAGCGGGAGGCGAGACCCAGTACTTC
. | TRBJ2-5 | TRBD1 | TRBV7-6 | CASSLTGEETQYF | TGTGCCAGCAGCTTGACAGGGGAAGAGACCCAGTACTTC
. | TRBJ2-1 | . | TRBV5-4 | CASSPGGGSSYNEQFF | TGTGCCAGCAGCCCGGGGGGCGGGAGCTCCTACAATGAGCAGTTCTTC
. | TRBJ2-1 | . | TRBV3-1/TRBV3-2 | CASSALSWGASYNEQFF | TGTGCCAGCAGCGCCCTCTCGTGGGGCGCCTCCTACAATGAGCAGTTCTTC
. | TRBJ1-1 | . | TRBV5-1 | CASSMSGQTEAFF | TGCGCCAGCAGCATGTCGGGACAAACTGAAGCTTTCTTT
. | TRBJ2-1 | TRBD1 | TRBV9 | CASRRTGGSYNEQFF | TGTGCCAGCCGTCGGACAGGGGGCTCCTACAATGAGCAGTTCTTC
. | TRBJ1-2 | . | TRBV6-6 | CASSYIDEGYTF | TGTGCCAGCAGTTACATCGATGAGGGCTACACCTTC
. | TRBJ2-1 | . | TRBV24-1 | CATSGVTGLYNYNEQFF | TGTGCCACCAGTGGCGTCACAGGGCTTTACAACTACAATGAGCAGTTCTTC
. | TRBJ2-7 | TRBD1 | TRBV2 | CASSSDRVGDYEQYF | TGTGCCAGCAGCTCGGACAGGGTAGGGGACTACGAGCAGTACTTC
. | TRBJ2-6 | . | TRBV27 | CASSLTLPVVLTF | TGTGCCAGCAGTTTAACCCTCCCAGTGGTCCTGACTTTC
. | TRBJ2-2 | . | TRBV12-5 | CASGSTLTSINTGELFF | TGTGCTAGTGGTTCCACCCTAACGTCAATTAACACCGGGGAGCTGTTTTTT